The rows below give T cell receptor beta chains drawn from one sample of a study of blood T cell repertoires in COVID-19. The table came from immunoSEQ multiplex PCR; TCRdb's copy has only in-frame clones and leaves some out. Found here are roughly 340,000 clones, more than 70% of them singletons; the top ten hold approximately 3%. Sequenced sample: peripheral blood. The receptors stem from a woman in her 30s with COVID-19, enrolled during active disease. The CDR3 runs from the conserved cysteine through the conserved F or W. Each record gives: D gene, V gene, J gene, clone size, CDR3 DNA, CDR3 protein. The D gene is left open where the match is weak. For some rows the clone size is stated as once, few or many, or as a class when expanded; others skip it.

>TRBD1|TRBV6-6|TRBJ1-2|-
TGTGCCAGCAGTTACCGCGGACAGGGGGACTATGGCTACACCTTC
CASSYRGQGDYGYTF
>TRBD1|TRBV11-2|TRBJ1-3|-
TGTGCCAGCAGCCCTACCTCCGGGACAGGGTTAAACATCATATATTTT
CASSPTSGTGLNIIYF
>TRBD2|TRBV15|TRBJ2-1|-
TGTGCCACCAGCAGTAGCCTAGCGGGCCCCTACAATGAGCAGTTCTTC
CATSSSLAGPYNEQFF
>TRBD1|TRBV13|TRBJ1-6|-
TGTGCCAGCAGTTTCAGGGACAGGCTTAATTCACCCCTCCACTTT
CASSFRDRLNSPLHF
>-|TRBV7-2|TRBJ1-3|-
TGTGCCAGCAGCTTAGATAGCGGGCCAGGCTCTGGAAACACCATATATTTT
CASSLDSGPGSGNTIYF
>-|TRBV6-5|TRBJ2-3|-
TGTGCCAGTTTTTCAGGGATGACAGATACGCAGTATTTT
CASFSGMTDTQYF
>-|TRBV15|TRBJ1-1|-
TGTGCCACCAGCAGCAGCGTCGAGTTTGGGGCGGCTTTCTTT
CATSSSVEFGAAFF
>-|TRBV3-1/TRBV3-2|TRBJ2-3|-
TGTGCCAGCAGCCACTTACGGGACTCTTCTAGCACAGATACGCAGTATTTT
CASSHLRDSSSTDTQYF
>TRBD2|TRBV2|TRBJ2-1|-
TGTGCCAGCAGTGAAACGCAGGGAGGGGTAGGGGTTTCGGACAATGAGCAGTTCTTC
CASSETQGGVGVSDNEQFF
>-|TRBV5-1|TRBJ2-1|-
TGCGCCAGCAGCCCTGCGGTCCGAAGCTCCTACAATGAGCAGTTCTTC
CASSPAVRSSYNEQFF
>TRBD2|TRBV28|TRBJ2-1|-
TGTGCCAGCAGTTTATCGCTAGCGGGAAACTACAATGAGCAGTTCTTC
CASSLSLAGNYNEQFF
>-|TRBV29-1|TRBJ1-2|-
TGCAGCGTTGTTCAGGGAAGGTATGGCTACACCTTC
CSVVQGRYGYTF
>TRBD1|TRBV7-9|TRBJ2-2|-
TGTGCCAGCAGGGGCCGAGACAGGGTAACCGGGGAGCTGTTTTTT
CASRGRDRVTGELFF
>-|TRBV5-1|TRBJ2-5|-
TGCGCCAGCAAGCCGACAGCGGGCGGAGAGACCCAGTACTTC
CASKPTAGGETQYF
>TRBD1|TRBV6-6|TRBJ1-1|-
TGTGCCAGCAGTTATTGGCAGGGGGCGCCGAACACTGAAGCTTTCTTT
CASSYWQGAPNTEAFF
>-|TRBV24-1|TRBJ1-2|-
TGTGCCACCAGAGGGGGTCTCAACTATGGCTACACCTTC
CATRGGLNYGYTF
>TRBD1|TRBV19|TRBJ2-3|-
TGTGCCAGTAGGAGGGACAGGAGCACAGATACGCAGTATTTT
CASRRDRSTDTQYF
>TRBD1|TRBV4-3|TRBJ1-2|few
TGCGCCAGCAGCCAAGATCGTGACAGGGGAGGCTACACCTTC
CASSQDRDRGGYTF
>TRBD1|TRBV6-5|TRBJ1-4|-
TGTGCCAGCAGTTACGGAGGACAGGCTAATGAAAAACTGTTTTTT
CASSYGGQANEKLFF
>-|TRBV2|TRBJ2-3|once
TGTGCCAGCAGTGTAACATTCACAGATACGCAGTATTTT
CASSVTFTDTQYF
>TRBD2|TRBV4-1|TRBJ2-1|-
TGCGCCAGCAGCCAAGATAGAGGCGGGGGGATAGAGGAGCAGTTCTTC
CASSQDRGGGIEEQFF
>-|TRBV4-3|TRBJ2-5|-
TGCGCCAGCAGCTCTCTAGGGGTCGGGGAGACCCAGTACTTC
CASSSLGVGETQYF
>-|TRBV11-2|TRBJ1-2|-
TGTGCCAGCAGCTTTGGCAGGGAGGGCTATGGCTACACCTTC
CASSFGREGYGYTF
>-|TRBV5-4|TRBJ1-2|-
TGTGCCAGCAGCACCCAAGAAACTTTCTATGGCTACACCTTC
CASSTQETFYGYTF
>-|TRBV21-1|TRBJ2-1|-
TGTGCCAGCAGCAAAGCTAGGACGGGGTACAATGAGCAGTTCTTC
CASSKARTGYNEQFF
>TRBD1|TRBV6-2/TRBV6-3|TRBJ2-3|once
TGTGCCAGCAGTTACCCCCACGGACAGGCCTCAGATACGCAGTATTTT
CASSYPHGQASDTQYF
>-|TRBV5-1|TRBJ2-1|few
TGCGCCAGCAGCTCCCCCCCTCGCAGCTCCTACAATGAGCAGTTCTTC
CASSSPPRSSYNEQFF
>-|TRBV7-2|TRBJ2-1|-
TGTGCCAGCAGCTTACAACGGGGAGGTGAGCAGTTCTTC
CASSLQRGGEQFF
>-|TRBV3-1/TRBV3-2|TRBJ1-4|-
TGTGCCAGCAGCCAAGTTGTGTCCCTCGCGCAACTGTTTTTT
CASSQVVSLAQLFF